This T cell receptor (beta chain) derives from a study of CD8+CD57+ T cells in acquired aplastic anemia. About the study: Isolated CD4+ and CD8+ cells, once sorted, yielded DNA averaging 3.2 ug. Notes on the study in general: Researchers report that twenty-nine CD8+ CDR3 sequences appeared in both patients and controls.

Individuals selected for sequencing had exhibited CD8+CD57+ cell expansion on flow cytometry. Patient blood was sampled before any therapy had been received. The V gene's germline CDR1 is ENHRY and CDR2 SYGVKD. Trimming cost V 3 bases and J 6 bases, with 12 bases left between them. The CDR3 has 13 residues. About this clonotype itself: The antigen is undetermined.

The TCR beta profiling, which covered VDJ combination and CDR3 sequence, was carried out using genomic DNA as the template. TCRdb re-called the reads through MiXCR, storing one row per CDR3 protein. The sample consists of about 98,000 distinct CDR3 sequences, 55% to 80% of them appearing once. V and J are TRBV10-3 and TRBJ2-7, with D possibly being TRBD1 (5 bases). Sequencing input: sorted CD4+, CD8+, or CD8+CD57+ T cells (not recorded which) from PBMCs. The sequence was obtained from a human donor with aplastic anemia. In nucleotides, the CDR3 is TGTGCCATCAGTGAAGGGGCTCGTTGCGAGCAGTACTTC. Protein sequence: CAISEGARCEQYF.